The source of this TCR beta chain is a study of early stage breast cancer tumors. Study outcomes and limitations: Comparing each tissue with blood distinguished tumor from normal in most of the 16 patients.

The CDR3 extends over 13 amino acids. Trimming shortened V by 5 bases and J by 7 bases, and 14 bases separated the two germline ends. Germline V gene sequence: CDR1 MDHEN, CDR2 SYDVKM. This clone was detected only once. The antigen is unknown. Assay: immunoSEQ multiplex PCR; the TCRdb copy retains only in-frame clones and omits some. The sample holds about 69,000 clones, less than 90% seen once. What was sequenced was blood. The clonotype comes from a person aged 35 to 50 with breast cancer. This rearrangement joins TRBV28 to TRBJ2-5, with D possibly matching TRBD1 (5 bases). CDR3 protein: CASSPRGPWTQYF. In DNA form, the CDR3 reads TGTGCCAGCAGTCCTAGGGGCCCGTGGACCCAGTACTTC.